Shown below are 25 T cell receptor beta chains from a single sample sequenced in a study of shared clonotypes between healthy human individuals. Sequencing used immunoSEQ multiplex PCR; TCRdb keeps in-frame clones, though not all of them. The sample carries hundreds of thousands of clones, more than 75% recorded once. The sample was PBMCs. The receptors derive from a woman in her 40s in good health. Some clones in this sample may be carry-over from other donors' samples.

The chain has TRBV5-6 and TRBJ1-1; tentatively, D is TRBD1 (6 bases). Germline CDR1 reads SGHDT; CDR2 reads YYEEEE. Trimming took off 2 bases at V and 1 base at J, with 12 bases between the two ends. The length of the CDR3 is 15 residues. CDR3 coding DNA: TGTGCCAGCAGCTTAGGGGCGACAGGGAACACTGAAGCTTTCTTT. Its protein is CASSLGATGNTEAFF.

This clone has a handful of counts. V is TRBV21-1 and J is TRBJ1-2; the D call TRBD1 from the table was never checked on the DNA. TRBV21-1 is listed as a pseudogene. This CDR3 is built from 12 residues. CDR3 nucleotides: TGTGCCAGCAGAAGGACAGGGGATGGCTACACCTTC. Its protein is CASRRTGDGYTF.

The chain joins TRBV18 to TRBJ1-1, with D hard to call. The CDR3 runs to 14 residues. Trimming cost V 5 bases and J 1 base, with 11 bases left between them. Germline V CDR1 and CDR2: KGHSH, LQKENI. The chain's CDR3 is CASSSVVPNTEAFF. DNA of the CDR3: TGTGCCAGCTCATCGGTGGTACCGAACACTGAAGCTTTCTTT.

Details on this clone: The sample has other DNA sequences that encode this CDR3 too. This rearrangement joins TRBV18 to TRBJ2-7, with 9 bases fitting TRBD2. CDR1 and CDR2 from the germline V gene are KGHSH and LQKENI. The CDR3 is made up of 13 amino acids. V lost 3 bases, J lost 4 bases, and 1 base stayed unmatched. CDR3 in amino acids: CASSPTSGYEQYF. The CDR3 nucleotides read TGTGCCAGCTCACCGACTAGCGGATACGAGCAGTACTTC. The complete variable domain, with remaining parts taken from reference TRBV18 and TRBJ2-7, reads NAGVMQNPRHLVRRRGQEARLRCSPMKGHSHVYWYRQLPEEGLKFMVYLQKENIIDESGMPKERFSAEFPKEGPSILRIQQVVRGDSAAYFCASSPTSGYEQYFGPGTRLTVT.

CDR3 bases: TGTGCCAGCAGCGCACCCCTGGGGGGACAGAAGCAGTTCTTC. The encoded protein is CASSAPLGGQKQFF. The chain joins TRBV9 to TRBJ2-1, with D tentatively TRBD1 (7 bases). The CDR3 totals 14 residues. The germline V and J ends were trimmed by 3 bases and 11 bases, with 18 bases remaining between them. Germline V gene lookup returns CDR1 SGDLS and CDR2 YYNGEE.

The chain is built from TRBV6-5 and TRBJ1-2; no clear D. Trimming pared 6 bases from V and 8 bases from J, leaving 16 bases between. This CDR3 has 13 residues. Germline loops: CDR1 MNHEY, CDR2 SVGAGI. CDR3 DNA: TGTGCCAGCAGCCCCTCTGGAAGAGGCGGCTACACCTTC. Encoded protein: CASSPSGRGGYTF.

This rearrangement joins TRBV12-5 to TRBJ1-1; D remains ambiguous. V was pared by 1 base and J by 3 bases, with 6 bases between. Per the germline V gene, CDR1 is LGHNT and CDR2 is FRNRAP. This CDR3 contains 13 residues. Written as DNA, the CDR3 is TGTGCTAGTGGTTTGGCCGTGGACACTGAAGCTTTCTTT. Translation: CASGLAVDTEAFF.

J is TRBJ1-1 and V is TRBV4-2; D is unclear. The CDR3 consists of 13 residues. Trimming took off 0 bases at V and 4 bases at J, with 6 bases between the two ends. Germline V gene data show CDR1 as LGHNA and CDR2 as YNFKEQ. The CDR3 sequence is CASSQDEGTEAFF. CDR3 nucleotide sequence: TGTGCCAGCAGCCAAGATGAGGGCACTGAAGCTTTCTTT.

The gene calls are TRBV5-1 and TRBJ1-2, with 7 bases that match TRBD1. The junction had 7 bases not matched to a gene; V was cut back by 4 bases and J by 4 bases. The CDR3 totals 14 residues. The germline V gene encodes CDR1 SGHRS and CDR2 YFSETQ. In DNA form, the CDR3 reads TGCGCCAGCAGCCAGGGACAGACGACCTATGGCTACACCTTC. It codes for CASSQGQTTYGYTF.

J is TRBJ2-5 and V is TRBV4-1; 8 bases fit TRBD2. The last part of the DNA fits TRBJ2-7 better; the J call may be wrong. The CDR3 has 16 residues. CDR1 MGHRA and CDR2 YSYEKL come from the germline V gene. CDR3 in amino acids: CASSQVPSGRSYEQYF. CDR3 nucleotide sequence: TGCGCCAGCAGCCAAGTTCCTAGCGGGCGCTCCTACGAGCAGTACTTC.

The chain carries TRBV6-6 and TRBJ2-5; TRBD1 might be the D (5 bases). Germline loops: CDR1 MNHNY, CDR2 SVGAGI (reference sequence). The CDR3 has 15 residues. V lost 6 bases and J lost 1, with 15 bases in between. The CDR3 region has the DNA TGTGCCAGCAGGGTGACAGCTATGATCCAAGAGACCCAGTACTTC. It is translated as CASRVTAMIQETQYF.

The sample holds a few counts of this clone. The chain couples TRBV7-8 to TRBJ1-5; D unresolved. Trimming shortened V by 4 bases and J by 11 bases, and 12 bases separated the two germline ends. The CDR3 has 12 residues. Looked up from germline, CDR1 is SGHVS and CDR2 is FQNEAQ. The CDR3 sequence is CASSSVGEAQHF. In DNA, the CDR3 is TGTGCCAGCAGCTCTGTAGGCGAAGCCCAGCATTTT.

This chain joins TRBV29-1 and TRBJ2-7; TRBD1 matches 9 bases. The J segment lost 1 base and the V segment lost 7 bases, leaving 8 bases of the junction unmatched. This CDR3 region has 14 residues. From germline, CDR1 is SQVTM and CDR2 ANQGSEA. This CDR3 is CSAQVGTGSYEQYF. DNA of the CDR3: TGCAGCGCCCAAGTGGGGACAGGGTCCTACGAGCAGTACTTC.

Remarks on this clone: This specimen includes other DNA sequences encoding the same CDR3. The genes are TRBV9 and TRBJ2-1; 10 bases match TRBD2. Trimming removed 4 bases from V and 0 bases from J; junction bases left unmatched: 1. The CDR3 has 15 residues. CDR1 SGDLS and CDR2 YYNGEE come from the germline V gene. For the CDR3, the DNA is TGTGCCAGCAGCCCTAGCGGGAGCTCCTACAATGAGCAGTTCTTC. It translates to CASSPSGSSYNEQFF.

This clone is a singleton in its sample. V usage is TRBV4-1 and J usage is TRBJ1-2; the D is unclear. Germline V CDR1 and CDR2: MGHRA, YSYEKL. CDR3 length equals 14 residues. The V gene lost 1 base and the J gene lost 2 bases, with 8 bases spanning the gap. As DNA, the CDR3 is TGCGCCAGCAGCCAAGGGGGAGGGAACTATGGCTACACCTTC. Encoded protein: CASSQGGGNYGYTF.

This clone turned up a few times. CDR3 loop: CASSESGPPGNIQYF. CDR3 nucleotides: TGCGCCAGCAGTGAGTCGGGACCCCCTGGAAACATTCAGTACTTC. The rearrangement uses TRBV10-2 and TRBJ2-4; D tentatively reads TRBD1 or TRBD2 (5 bases each). The V gene lost 0 bases and the J gene lost 6 bases, with 12 bases spanning the gap. Germline loops: CDR1 WSHSY, CDR2 SAAADI. The CDR3 spans 15 residues.

The gene calls are TRBV9 and TRBJ2-7; TRBD1 aligns across 7 bases. The CDR3 consists of 14 residues. The V gene's germline CDR1 is SGDLS and CDR2 YYNGEE. After removal of 0 bases from V and 5 bases from J, the junction contained 5 bases not matched to a gene. The CDR3: CASSVEGAGHEQYF. In DNA form, the CDR3 reads TGTGCCAGCAGCGTAGAGGGGGCCGGCCACGAGCAGTACTTC.

Notes on this clone: With only one base between it and a far larger clone, this is likely a read error. V is TRBV28 and J is TRBJ1-5; D is unresolved. The CDR3 loop spans 13 amino acids. CDR1 and CDR2 (germline): MDHEN, SYDVKM. V was trimmed by 4 bases and J by 0 bases, leaving 4 bases between them. Here the CDR3 DNA reads TGTGCCAGCAGTTGGGGTAGCAATCAGCCCCAGCATTTT. Amino acids: CASSWGSNQPQHF.

V and J are TRBV7-2 and TRBJ2-7, with D hard to call. The CDR3 loop spans 12 amino acids. The germline V and J ends were trimmed by 5 bases and 0 bases, with 5 bases remaining between them. Germline V gene sequence: CDR1 SGHTA, CDR2 FQGNSA. The chain's CDR3 is CASSARSYEQYF. The CDR3 DNA follows: TGTGCCAGCAGCGCCCGCTCCTACGAGCAGTACTTC.

Concerning this clone itself: This same CDR3 is encoded by further DNA sequences in the sample. The chain links TRBV28 to TRBJ2-5; 9 positions agree with TRBD2. In germline, CDR1 is MDHEN, CDR2 SYDVKM. V lost 2 bases, J lost 4 bases, and 5 bases stayed unmatched. The CDR3 runs to 15 residues. The CDR3 sequence: CASSLGLAGAETQYF. The CDR3 DNA is TGTGCCAGCAGTTTAGGTTTAGCGGGAGCAGAGACCCAGTACTTC.

The V and J genes are TRBV7-6 and TRBJ1-5; D is possibly TRBD1 (6 bases). Trimming took off 5 bases at V and 11 bases at J, with 13 bases between the two ends. From germline, CDR1 is SGHVS and CDR2 FNYEAQ. The CDR3 loop spans 12 amino acids. For the CDR3, the DNA is TGTGCCAGCAGCCCCATTGAGGGGGCCCAGCATTTT. Residues: CASSPIEGAQHF.

V usage is TRBV9 and J usage is TRBJ2-3, with 10 positions matching TRBD2. CDR3 length: 16 residues. The germline V gene encodes CDR1 SGDLS and CDR2 YYNGEE. V lost 4 bases, J lost 2 bases, and 7 bases stayed unmatched. The DNA for the CDR3 is TGTGCCAGCAGCCCTCGGACTAGCGGTCTCACAGATACGCAGTATTTT. Translated, it gives CASSPRTSGLTDTQYF.

This clone was counted a few times. The rearrangement joins TRBV28 to TRBJ1-1; no definite D call. Trimming took 6 bases from V and 4 from J, leaving 15 bases between them. This CDR3 has 14 residues. Per the germline V gene, CDR1 is MDHEN and CDR2 is SYDVKM. This chain's CDR3 is CASRLSLGPTEAFF. The CDR3 nucleotides are TGTGCCAGCAGGCTATCTTTAGGGCCCACTGAAGCTTTCTTT.

The gene calls are TRBV9 and TRBJ1-1, with TRBD1 as a possible D gene (6 bases). Germline V gene lookup returns CDR1 SGDLS and CDR2 YYNGEE. The CDR3 is 15 residues long. Trimming removed 4 bases from V and 2 bases from J, with 15 bases in between. CDR3 bases: TGTGCCAGCAGCTCGAGACAGGTTGGTAACACTGAAGCTTTCTTT. As protein: CASSSRQVGNTEAFF. Together with reference TRBV9 and TRBJ1-1, the CDR3 gives the full variable domain: DSGVTQTPKHLITATGQRVTLRCSPRSGDLSVYWYQQSLDQGLQFLIQYYNGEERAKGNILERFSAQQFPDLHSELNLSSLELGDSALYFCASSSRQVGNTEAFFGQGTRLTVV.

This clone appeared a few times. J is TRBJ1-5 and V is TRBV27; 8 bases line up with TRBD1. Germline trimming cut 6 bases from V and 0 bases from J; bases unmatched to any gene: 4. The V gene's germline CDR1 is MNHEY and CDR2 SMNVEV (reference sequence). The CDR3 consists of 15 residues. The CDR3 region has the DNA TGTGCCAGCAGACGGACAGGGTTTAGCAATCAGCCCCAGCATTTT. This encodes CASRRTGFSNQPQHF.